This T cell receptor beta chain was found in a study of PD-L1 blockade in urothelial cancer. Overall study: Blood was evaluated 3 weeks (second dose) and 6 weeks after therapy began. Study-level results: Tumor-associated TCR clones expanded more in blood at 3 weeks in patients with durable benefit.

This clone was seen a single time. The antigen remains unidentified. Profiling relied on immunoSEQ multiplex PCR, and the TCRdb table lists in-frame clones only, not all of them. The sample has roughly 29,000 clones, around 85% seen once. Sequencing used PBMCs, obtained around atezolizumab (anti-PD-L1) treatment. This TCR was recovered from a man between 45 and 60 years old with urothelial cancer.

The CDR3 bases are TGTGCCAGCAGCGGTAGAACCGGCACAGATACGCAGTATTTT. Protein product: CASSGRTGTDTQYF. This chain uses TRBV9 with TRBJ2-3; D gene uncertain. The V and J ends lost 3 bases and 1 base respectively, with 9 bases between them. The CDR3 length is 14 residues. Germline V CDR1 and CDR2: SGDLS, YYNGEE.